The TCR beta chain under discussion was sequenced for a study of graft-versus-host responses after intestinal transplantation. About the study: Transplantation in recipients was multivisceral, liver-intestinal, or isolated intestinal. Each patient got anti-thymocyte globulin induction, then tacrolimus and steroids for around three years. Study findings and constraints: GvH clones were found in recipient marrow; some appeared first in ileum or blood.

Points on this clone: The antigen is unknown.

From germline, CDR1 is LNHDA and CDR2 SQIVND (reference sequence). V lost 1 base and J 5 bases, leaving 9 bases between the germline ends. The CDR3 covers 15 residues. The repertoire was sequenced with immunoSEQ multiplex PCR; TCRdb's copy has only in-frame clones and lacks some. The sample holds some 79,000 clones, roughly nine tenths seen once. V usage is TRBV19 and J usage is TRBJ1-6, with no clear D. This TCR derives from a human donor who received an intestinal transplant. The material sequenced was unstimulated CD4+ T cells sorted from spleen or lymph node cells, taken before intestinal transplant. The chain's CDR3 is CASSIGSGNNSPLHF. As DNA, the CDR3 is TGTGCCAGTAGTATAGGTTCGGGGAATAATTCACCCCTCCACTTT.